These 4 T cell receptor beta chains originate from one sample sequenced in a study of blood T cell repertoires in COVID-19 (dated by TCRdb to 2018 to 2020). The library was obtained by the immunoSEQ multiplex PCR assay. Not all clones reach the TCRdb copy of this immuneACCESS table, which keeps in-frame sequences only. Checked studies attribute under half of the gap to unresolved V genes and leave the rest unexplained. This sample gives roughly 110,000 clones in total; around 88% of them show up just once. The ten largest clones take up roughly 6.6% of the sample. Material: peripheral blood. All receptors come from a man in his fifties or sixties with active or convalescent COVID-19.

The chain links TRBV5-1 to TRBJ2-5; TRBD1 is a possible D gene (7 bases). This CDR3 comprises 17 residues. Germline V CDR1 and CDR2: SGHRS, YFSETQ. The ends were cut back, 0 bases at V and 0 bases at J, with 15 bases in the middle. This CDR3 reads CASSLAGAQGNQETQYF. The CDR3, as DNA: TGCGCCAGCAGCTTGGCGGGGGCACAGGGGAACCAAGAGACCCAGTACTTC.

This clone came up once. The gene calls are TRBV3-1 (or the pseudogene TRBV3-2) and TRBJ2-1, with TRBD2 matching 12 bases. The V and J ends lost 4 bases and 5 bases, in that order; junction bases with no gene match: 12. Germline values: CDR1 LGHDT, CDR2 YNNKEL (reference sequence). The CDR3 is made up of 18 amino acids. CDR3 nucleotides: TGTGCCAGCAGCCTATTCGGGGCTAGCGGGAGGGAGGACAATGAGCAGTTCTTC. As protein: CASSLFGASGREDNEQFF.

This sequence joins TRBV5-4 and TRBJ2-5; 8 bases agree with TRBD2. V dropped 3 bases and J dropped 5; count of bases not matched to a gene: 9. This CDR3 is built from 15 residues. In germline, CDR1 is SGHNT, CDR2 YYREEE (reference sequence). The CDR3 DNA sequence: TGTGCCAGCAGCTCTACCGGGACTAGAGGCGAGACCCAGTACTTC. Translation gives CASSSTGTRGETQYF.

The V and J genes are TRBV3-1 (or the pseudogene TRBV3-2) and TRBJ1-2, with D tentatively TRBD1 (5 bases). V was pared by 7 bases and J by 4 bases, with 13 bases between. The CDR3 is made up of 13 amino acids. Per the germline V gene, CDR1 is LGHDT and CDR2 is YNNKEL (reference sequence). CDR3 loop: CASMATGSYGYTF. The CDR3 DNA sequence: TGTGCCAGCATGGCTACAGGCTCCTATGGCTACACCTTC.